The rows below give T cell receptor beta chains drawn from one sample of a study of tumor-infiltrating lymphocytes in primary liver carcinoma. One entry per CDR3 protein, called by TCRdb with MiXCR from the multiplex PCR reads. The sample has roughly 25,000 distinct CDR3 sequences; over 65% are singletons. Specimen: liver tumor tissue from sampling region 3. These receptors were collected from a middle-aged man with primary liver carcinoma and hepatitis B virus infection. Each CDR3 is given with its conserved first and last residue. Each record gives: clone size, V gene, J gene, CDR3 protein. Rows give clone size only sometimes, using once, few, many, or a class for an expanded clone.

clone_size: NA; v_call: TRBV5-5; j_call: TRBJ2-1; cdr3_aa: CAGSLVPGRYNEHFF
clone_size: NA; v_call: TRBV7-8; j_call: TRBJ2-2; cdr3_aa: CTSNRIRAENTGELFF
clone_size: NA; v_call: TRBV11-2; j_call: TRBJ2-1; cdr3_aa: CASRLYQLISEQFF
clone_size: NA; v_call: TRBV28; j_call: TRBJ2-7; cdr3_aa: CASRISGLSSHEHYF
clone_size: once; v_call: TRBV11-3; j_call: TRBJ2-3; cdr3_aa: CASSLESKRTVTQYF
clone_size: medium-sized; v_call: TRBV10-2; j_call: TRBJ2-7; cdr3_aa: CASNPGQGAIYEQYF
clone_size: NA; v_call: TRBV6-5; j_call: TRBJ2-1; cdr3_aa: CASSYSTSSPYNEQLF
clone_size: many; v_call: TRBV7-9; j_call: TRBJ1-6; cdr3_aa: CASSYTGRNSPLHF
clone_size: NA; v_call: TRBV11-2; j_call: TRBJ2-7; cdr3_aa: CTSSLDLGGWKQYF
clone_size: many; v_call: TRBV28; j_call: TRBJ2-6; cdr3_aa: CASKPDSSGANVLTF
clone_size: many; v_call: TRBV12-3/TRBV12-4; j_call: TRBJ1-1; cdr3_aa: CASSLSDLTEAFF
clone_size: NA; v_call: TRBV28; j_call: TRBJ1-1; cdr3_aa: CASSAWRGQFTEAFF
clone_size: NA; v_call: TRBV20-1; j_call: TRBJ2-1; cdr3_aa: CSAISRVGLAGDEQFF
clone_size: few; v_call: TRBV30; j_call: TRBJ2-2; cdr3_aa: CAWSLRTSGPNTGELFF
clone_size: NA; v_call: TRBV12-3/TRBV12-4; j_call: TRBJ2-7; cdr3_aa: CASGLAGSGSSYEQYF
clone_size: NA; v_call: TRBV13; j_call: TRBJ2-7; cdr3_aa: CASSLGRGPAGSYKQYF
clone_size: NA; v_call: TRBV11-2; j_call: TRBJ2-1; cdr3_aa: CDRSIYRLVSEQFF
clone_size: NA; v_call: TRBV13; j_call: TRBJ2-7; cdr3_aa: CANIFGQGYEQYF
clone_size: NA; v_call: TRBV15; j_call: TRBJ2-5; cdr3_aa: CATNNWTGGEEAQYF
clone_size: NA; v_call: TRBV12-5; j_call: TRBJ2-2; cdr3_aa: CASGPPGATNNGELFF
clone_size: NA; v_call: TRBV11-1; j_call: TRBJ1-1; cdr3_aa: CASSAGLSMISEASF
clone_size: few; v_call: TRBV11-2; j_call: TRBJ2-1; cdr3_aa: CASSLYWLVGEQFF
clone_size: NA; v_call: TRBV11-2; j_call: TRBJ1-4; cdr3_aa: CPSSLDRFANEKPFF
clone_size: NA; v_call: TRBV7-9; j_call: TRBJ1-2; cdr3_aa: CASSPEGRLFQYEYTF
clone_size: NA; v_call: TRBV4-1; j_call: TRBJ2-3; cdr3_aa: CTSSQVTSGSVYTDTQYF
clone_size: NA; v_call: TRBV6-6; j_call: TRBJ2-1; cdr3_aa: CASNAPLGASESNEQFF
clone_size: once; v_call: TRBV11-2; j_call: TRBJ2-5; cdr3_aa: CACCQAPGGGKETQYF
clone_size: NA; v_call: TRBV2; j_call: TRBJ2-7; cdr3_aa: CAISEDRAVSYEQYF
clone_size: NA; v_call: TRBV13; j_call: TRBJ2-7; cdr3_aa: CASSLGRGLADSYERYF
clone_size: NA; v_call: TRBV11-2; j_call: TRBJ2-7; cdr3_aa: CTSSFGGAGEQYF